One sample yielded the 26 T cell receptor beta chains listed below, sequenced in a study of response to subunit inactivated influenza vaccine. Via MiXCR, TCRdb re-called the RT-PCR reads, giving one row per CDR3 protein. Of fewer than 800,000 distinct CDR3 sequences listed, 15% to 19% are singletons. Material: PBMCs from blood, obtained 11 to 12 days after vaccination. These receptors were collected from a man aged 45-60 years who received an inactivated influenza vaccine.

A few counts support this clonotype. The chain employs TRBV12-3 or TRBV12-4 and TRBJ1-3; 9 positions agree with TRBD1. After removal of 6 bases from V and 0 bases from J, the junction contained 3 bases not matched to a gene. The CDR3 length is 15 residues. CDR3: CASRDRGDSGNTIYF. CDR3 nucleotides: TGTGCCAGCAGGGACAGGGGCGACTCTGGAAACACCATATATTTT.

The chain uses TRBV12-3 or TRBV12-4 and TRBJ2-3, with 7 positions matching TRBD1. The CDR3 has 14 amino acids. With V trimmed by 7 bases and J by 1 base, 5 bases remained unmatched. CDR3 sequence: CASNDRARTDTQYF. CDR3 nucleotide sequence: TGTGCCAGCAACGACAGGGCTCGCACAGATACGCAGTATTTT.

This clonotype was picked up a small number of times. This chain uses TRBV12-3 or TRBV12-4 with TRBJ2-1; D remains ambiguous. The V end lost 5 bases, the J end lost 6 bases, and 17 bases lay between the germline ends. This CDR3 is 15 amino acids long. In nucleotides, the CDR3 is TGTGCCAGCAGTCTAAATCCCTGGGCCTTCAATGAGCAGTTCTTC. This translates into CASSLNPWAFNEQFF.

In its sample, this clonotype was seen a few times. V is TRBV28 and J is TRBJ1-5; no firm D call. Per germline, CDR1 MDHEN and CDR2 SYDVKM. V lost 3 bases and J 7 bases, leaving 4 bases between the germline ends. The CDR3 is 11 amino acids. CDR3 nucleotide sequence: TGTGCCAGCAGTTTGGAGCAGCCCCAGCATTTT. It codes for CASSLEQPQHF.

This clonotype came up many times. This chain uses TRBV7-9 with TRBJ2-1; maybe TRBD2 (6 bases). Germline CDR1 SEHNR, CDR2 FQNEAQ (reference sequence). CDR3 size: 13 residues. Trimming shortened V by 5 bases and J by 5 bases, and 10 bases separated the two germline ends. DNA for the CDR3: TGTGCCAGCAGCCCGCCGGGGGACAATGAGCAGTTCTTC. It translates to CASSPPGDNEQFF.

The CDR3 spells CASSQEPQGSLPGELFF. The CDR3 region has the DNA TGTGCCAGCAGCCAAGAGCCCCAGGGGTCGTTGCCCGGGGAGCTGTTTTTT. This chain connects TRBV4-2 to TRBJ2-2; TRBD1 might be the D (6 bases). The CDR3 has 17 residues. CDR1 is LGHNA, CDR2 YNFKEQ, per germline. V was clipped by 0 bases and J by 6 bases, with 17 bases between them.

This chain joins TRBV11-2 and TRBJ2-7; 12 bases agree with TRBD2. After removal of 5 bases from V and 3 bases from J, the junction contained 5 bases not matched to a gene. The CDR3 loop spans 15 amino acids. CDR1 is SGHAT and CDR2 is FQNNGV in the germline V gene. As DNA, the CDR3 is TGTGCCAGCAGCGCTACGACTAGCGGGAGCTACGAGCAGTACTTC. It yields the protein CASSATTSGSYEQYF.

This chain uses TRBV7-2 with TRBJ2-1, with TRBD1 identical over 9 bases. J lost 7 bases, V lost 5 bases, and 15 bases had no gene match. Germline-derived CDR1 and CDR2 are SGHTA and FQGNSA. CDR3 length equals 17 residues. CDR3 DNA sequence: TGTGCCAGCAGCGAACCACCCGGGACAGGGAGAATGAATGAGCAGTTCTTC. Translated, it gives CASSEPPGTGRMNEQFF.

This chain joins TRBV15 and TRBJ2-1, with TRBD2 identical over 12 bases. CDR1 and CDR2 from the germline V gene are LNHNV and YYDKDF (reference sequence). V lost 5 bases and J lost 0; bases outside the gene matches: 8. The CDR3 is made up of 18 amino acids. The CDR3 DNA reads as TGTGCCACCAGCGTCGGTCGGACTAGCGGGATCTCCTACAATGAGCAGTTCTTC. It encodes CATSVGRTSGISYNEQFF.

CDR3 DNA sequence: TGCAGCGTGGAAACAGGGGCGCTAGCCAAAAACATTCAGTACTTC. Protein: CSVETGALAKNIQYF. This chain joins TRBV29-1 and TRBJ2-4, with 7 bases matching TRBD1. Germline V gene data show CDR1 as SQVTM and CDR2 as ANQGSEA. CDR3 length: 15 amino acids. With 6 bases clipped from V and 0 bases from J, the junction kept 8 bases outside the gene matches.

The chain couples TRBV12-3 or TRBV12-4 to TRBJ2-6; D is possibly TRBD2 (5 bases). This CDR3 is built from 15 residues. Trimming removed 3 bases at V and 2 bases at J, with 8 bases between. The CDR3 protein is CASSLREAGANVLTF. CDR3 nucleotide sequence: TGTGCCAGCAGTTTGAGGGAAGCTGGGGCCAACGTCCTGACTTTC.

This clonotype was seen a handful of times. The rearrangement joins TRBV28 to TRBJ2-1; D may be TRBD2 (5 bases). This CDR3 has 15 amino acids. Trimming stripped 6 bases from V and 4 bases from J, with 16 bases between. Germline CDR1 and CDR2: MDHEN and SYDVKM. The CDR3 DNA reads as TGTGCCAGCAGCCCTACTAGTGAATTTTACAATGAGCAGTTCTTC. Its protein product is CASSPTSEFYNEQFF.

The sample holds many counts of this clonotype. V gene TRBV11-2 combines with J gene TRBJ2-7; 11 nucleotides align to TRBD1. Germline-derived CDR1 and CDR2 are SGHAT and FQNNGV. This CDR3 has 16 amino acids. V shed 0 bases, J shed 3 bases, and the junction held 4 bases outside the gene matches. This CDR3 is CASSLDAGQGVYEQYF. The CDR3 DNA reads TGTGCCAGCAGCTTAGACGCGGGACAGGGGGTCTACGAGCAGTACTTC.

For the CDR3, the DNA is TGTGCCAGCAGTCCTCTTGGGGGGCTGATAAAGACCCAGTACTTC. Translation: CASSPLGGLIKTQYF. This chain uses TRBV12-3 or TRBV12-4 with TRBJ2-5, with D perhaps matching TRBD1 or TRBD2 (6 bases each). The length of the CDR3 is 15 residues. The V gene lost 5 bases and the J gene lost 6 bases, with 19 bases spanning the gap.

The genes are TRBV28 and TRBJ2-2; D not resolved. This CDR3 region has 12 residues. Per germline, CDR1 MDHEN and CDR2 SYDVKM. Trimming left V 3 bases short and J 6 bases short, with 5 bases between. CDR3 residues: CASSFEAGELFF. In DNA, the CDR3 is TGTGCCAGCAGTTTCGAGGCCGGGGAGCTGTTTTTT.

The chain recombines TRBV5-1 with TRBJ2-3; tentatively, D is TRBD1 (6 bases). V was trimmed by 4 bases and J by 2 bases, leaving 11 bases between them. Germline CDR1 SGHRS, CDR2 YFSETQ. This CDR3 region has 14 residues. Here the CDR3 DNA reads TGCGCCAGCAGCCAGCACAGGGACACAGATACGCAGTATTTT. Translated: CASSQHRDTDTQYF.

The gene calls are TRBV9 and TRBJ2-7, with no clear D. Germline CDR1 SGDLS, CDR2 YYNGEE. The V gene lost 1 base and the J gene lost 0 bases, with 8 bases spanning the gap. The CDR3 is made up of 14 amino acids. The CDR3 sequence: CASSVTSDSYEQYF. The CDR3 DNA is TGTGCCAGCAGCGTAACTTCCGACTCCTACGAGCAGTACTTC.

V usage is TRBV7-9 and J usage is TRBJ2-7, with D perhaps assigned TRBD1 or TRBD2 (5 bases each). From germline, CDR1 is SEHNR and CDR2 FQNEAQ (reference sequence). V gave up 1 base and J gave up 4 bases, with 14 bases separating them. This CDR3 comprises 15 residues. The CDR3 bases are TGTGCCAGCAGCTTAGGTGGGGGAGCCCTGTACGAGCAGTACTTC. Translated, it gives CASSLGGGALYEQYF.

This clonotype was seen a few times. The rearrangement uses TRBV24-1 and TRBJ2-1; 7 nucleotides align to TRBD1. There are 17 residues in the CDR3. Germline loops: CDR1 KGHDR, CDR2 SFDVKD. Trimming at V came to 3 bases and at J to 0 bases, leaving 7 bases not matched to a gene. The CDR3 nucleotides read TGTGCCACCAGTGATACCTCGACAGGGAGCTCCTACAATGAGCAGTTCTTC. Translating it yields CATSDTSTGSSYNEQFF.

The V and J genes are TRBV12-3 or TRBV12-4 and TRBJ2-3; D unresolved. CDR3 size: 14 residues. V gave up 6 bases and J gave up 0 bases, with 10 bases separating them. This CDR3 is CASSWPASTDTQYF. In DNA form, the CDR3 reads TGTGCCAGCAGCTGGCCGGCTAGCACAGATACGCAGTATTTT.

The chain couples TRBV29-1 to TRBJ2-1; D remains ambiguous. V was shortened by 4 bases and J by 8 bases, with 15 bases between the two germline ends. Germline V gene data show CDR1 as SQVTM and CDR2 as ANQGSEA. The CDR3 totals 13 residues. CDR3 loop: CSVGLRLVDEQFF. The CDR3 DNA reads as TGCAGCGTTGGCCTTAGGTTGGTGGATGAGCAGTTCTTC.

This chain links TRBV24-1 with TRBJ1-1; D ambiguous. Germline loops: CDR1 KGHDR, CDR2 SFDVKD. The V end was cut by 3 bases, the J end by 1 base, with 8 bases between. The CDR3 consists of 14 residues. For the CDR3, the DNA is TGTGCCACCAGTGATACCGAAGGGAACACTGAAGCTTTCTTT. Its translation: CATSDTEGNTEAFF.

This chain joins TRBV4-2 and TRBJ2-3; 10 bases are a match to TRBD2. The CDR3 sequence is 22 residues long. The germline V gene encodes CDR1 LGHNA and CDR2 YNFKEQ. The V gene end was trimmed by 4 bases and the J gene end by 2 bases; junction bases not matched to a gene: 24. The CDR3 bases are TGTGCCAGCAGCCGAGACAGGGGAGTACTCGGAACTAGCGGGACGTACACAGATACGCAGTATTTT. Protein: CASSRDRGVLGTSGTYTDTQYF.

In DNA, the CDR3 is TGTGCCAGCAGCTTGTTAGTCTACAATGAGCAGTTCTTC. Encoded protein: CASSLLVYNEQFF. The J gene is TRBJ2-1, the V gene TRBV5-5; D gene uncertain. The CDR3 totals 13 residues. The germline V and J ends were trimmed by 1 base and 3 bases, with 5 bases remaining between them. CDR1 is SGHKS, CDR2 YYEKEE, per germline (reference sequence).

This clonotype was observed a handful of times. CDR3 bases: TGTGCCAGCAGTTTAGAAGAGGCGCCCCAGCATTTT. Amino acid sequence: CASSLEEAPQHF. This rearrangement joins TRBV12-3 or TRBV12-4 to TRBJ1-5; no definite D call. Trimming shortened V by 1 base and J by 9 bases, and 7 bases separated the two germline ends. This CDR3 comprises 12 residues.

This clonotype was observed a few times. This chain joins TRBV6-2 or TRBV6-3 and TRBJ2-3; possibly TRBD1 or TRBD2 for D (5 bases each). V was trimmed by 1 base and J by 4 bases, leaving 21 bases between them. Germline CDR1 is MNHEY and CDR2 is SVGEGT. This CDR3 has 18 amino acids. For the CDR3, the DNA is TGTGCCAGCAGTTACTTTGCTTACGAGGGGATCGAGGCAGATACGCAGTATTTT. This translates into CASSYFAYEGIEADTQYF.